The rows below give T cell receptor beta chains drawn from one sample of a study of blood T cell repertoires in COVID-19. Sequencing used immunoSEQ multiplex PCR; TCRdb keeps in-frame clones, though not all of them. Of about 110,000 clones in the sample, 82% are singletons; the top ten hold about 16%. Sequenced sample: peripheral blood. These receptors were taken from an elderly woman with acute or convalescent COVID-19. CDR3s include the opening cysteine and the closing phenylalanine or tryptophan. The D gene is left open where the match is weak. Not every row has a clone size; where given, it reads once, few, many or a size class.

15	.	TRBV5-6	TRBJ2-5	.	TGTGCCAGCAGCTTGGTAGGTCGGGAGCTGGAGACCCAGTACTTC	CASSLVGRELETQYF
14	once	TRBV2	TRBJ1-5	.	TGTGCCAGCAGTAGCCGACAGAAGGATCAGCCCCAGCATTTT	CASSSRQKDQPQHF
13	.	TRBV6-5	TRBJ1-3	.	TGTGCCAGCAGAAACACAGGGGGAAACACCATATATTTT	CASRNTGGNTIYF
13	.	TRBV9	TRBJ2-5	.	TGTGCCAGCAGCGTCGAGGGAAGGGAGACCCAGTACTTC	CASSVEGRETQYF
18	.	TRBV2	TRBJ1-6	TRBD1	TGTGCCAGCAGTGGGACCGGGACAGGGGATTCGGCTAATTCACCCCTCCACTTT	CASSGTGTGDSANSPLHF
11	.	TRBV29-1	TRBJ2-5	.	TGCAGCGTTGGGACAAGGGAGACCCAGTACTTC	CSVGTRETQYF
16	.	TRBV2	TRBJ2-3	TRBD2	TGTGCCAGATCGGGGACTAGCGGGAGAGCCACAGATACGCAGTATTTT	CARSGTSGRATDTQYF
15	.	TRBV4-3	TRBJ1-4	TRBD1	TGCGCCAGCAGCCCGAGGACAGGGGGAAATGAAAAACTGTTTTTT	CASSPRTGGNEKLFF
15	.	TRBV11-3	TRBJ2-3	TRBD1	TGTGCCAGCAGCGTGGGACAGGGGGTGACAGATACGCAGTATTTT	CASSVGQGVTDTQYF
16	.	TRBV4-1	TRBJ2-7	.	TGCGCCAGCAGCCAAGGCGTGCAGGCCCAACTCTACGAGCAGTACTTC	CASSQGVQAQLYEQYF
11	.	TRBV20-1	TRBJ2-5	.	TGCAGTGCAAAGAGGGAGGCGGCCCAGTACTTC	CSAKREAAQYF
15	.	TRBV4-2	TRBJ1-2	TRBD1	TGTGCCAGCAGACCGACGATTAGACAGGGTGAGGGCTACACCTTC	CASRPTIRQGEGYTF
15	.	TRBV5-1	TRBJ1-3	.	TGCGCCAGCAGCTTGGCCGGGGAGTCTGGAAACACCATATATTTT	CASSLAGESGNTIYF
18	.	TRBV9	TRBJ2-7	TRBD1	TGTGCCAGCAGCGTAGGACCCCTCGGGGACAGGGTCTACTACGAGCAGTACTTC	CASSVGPLGDRVYYEQYF
15	.	TRBV30	TRBJ2-5	TRBD2	TGTGCCTGGAGTCCCCCGGGACTAGTGGGGGAGACCCAGTACTTC	CAWSPPGLVGETQYF
13	.	TRBV6-5	TRBJ2-5	.	TGTGCCAGCACCCTAGACAGGATAGAGACCCAGTACTTC	CASTLDRIETQYF
15	.	TRBV5-4	TRBJ1-2	TRBD1	TGTGCCAGCAGCGAAGGGACAGCTCCCTTCGGTGGCTACACCTTC	CASSEGTAPFGGYTF
14	few	TRBV11-2	TRBJ1-1	.	TGTGCCAGCAGCCCCCAGGGGATAGACACTGAAGCTTTCTTT	CASSPQGIDTEAFF
17	.	TRBV7-2	TRBJ2-3	TRBD2	TGTGCCAGCAGCTCTAGCGGGCCCGCCCAGGGTACAGATACGCAGTATTTT	CASSSSGPAQGTDTQYF
14	.	TRBV6-5	TRBJ2-7	.	TGTGCCAGCAGTCGGGACTGGAGCTCCTACGAGCAGTACTTC	CASSRDWSSYEQYF
17	.	TRBV5-5	TRBJ2-2	TRBD2	TGTGCCAGCAGCTTTTCCCGGACTAGCCAGAACACCGGGGAGCTGTTTTTT	CASSFSRTSQNTGELFF
14	.	TRBV2	TRBJ1-2	.	TGTGCCAGCAGCCAGAAGCGGGAAGGCTATGGCTACACCTTC	CASSQKREGYGYTF
17	many	TRBV28	TRBJ2-2	TRBD2	TGTGCCAGCAGCGCTTGGGCCCTAGCGGGAGGGCCTGGGGAGCTGTTTTTT	CASSAWALAGGPGELFF
14	.	TRBV5-1	TRBJ1-5	TRBD1	TGCGCCAGCAGCTTGGAGACAGGGAAGCAGCCCCAGCATTTT	CASSLETGKQPQHF
14	.	TRBV7-2	TRBJ1-1	.	TGTGCCAGCAGCCCGAGCACCACCCGAGGGGAAGCTTTCTTT	CASSPSTTRGEAFF
15	few	TRBV27	TRBJ1-2	.	TGTGCCAGCAGTTTAAGGTGGGCAGGGATAGGGGGCTACACCTTC	CASSLRWAGIGGYTF
15	.	TRBV10-3	TRBJ1-1	.	TGTGCCATCAGTGAGTCAAGGGGCTCGAACACTGAAGCTTTCTTT	CAISESRGSNTEAFF
16	.	TRBV6-1	TRBJ2-3	TRBD1	TGTGCCAGCAGTGAAAGAAGGGGACAGCCTAGAGATACGCAGTATTTT	CASSERRGQPRDTQYF
13	few	TRBV29-1	TRBJ1-2	TRBD1	TGCAGCGTAGACCGGACAGGGAACTATGGCTACACCTTC	CSVDRTGNYGYTF
16	.	TRBV7-6	TRBJ1-1	TRBD1	TGTGCCAGCAGCTTACGGACAGGGGGCAGACACACTGAAGCTTTCTTT	CASSLRTGGRHTEAFF
15	.	TRBV2	TRBJ2-2	.	TGTGCCAGCAGTCCGGACACCAAGAACACCGGGGAGCTGTTTTTT	CASSPDTKNTGELFF
13	.	TRBV19	TRBJ1-1	TRBD1	TGTGCCAGTAGTATTGGACAGGGAACTGAAGCTTTCTTT	CASSIGQGTEAFF
16	.	TRBV19	TRBJ2-2	TRBD2	TGTGCCAGTAGTATAGGTCTAGCGGCGAACACCGGGGAGCTGTTTTTT	CASSIGLAANTGELFF
14	.	TRBV3-1/TRBV3-2	TRBJ2-7	.	TGTGCCAGCAGCCAAACAGGTGGCTCCTACGAGCAGTACTTC	CASSQTGGSYEQYF
15	.	TRBV5-4	TRBJ2-3	TRBD2	TGTGCCAGCAGCCCTATAGCGGGCCGTACAGATACGCAGTATTTT	CASSPIAGRTDTQYF
16	.	TRBV7-2	TRBJ1-2	.	TGTGCCAGCAGCTTTTCGTATGGGTGGGACTCTAGGGGCTACACCTTC	CASSFSYGWDSRGYTF
16	few	TRBV19	TRBJ2-2	TRBD2	TGTGCCAGTAGTTTGGGACTAGCGGGGGCCACCGGGGAGCTGTTTTTT	CASSLGLAGATGELFF
11	.	TRBV7-9	TRBJ2-3	TRBD2	TGTGCCAGCGGGAGGGCAGATACGCAGTATTTT	CASGRADTQYF
17	.	TRBV6-2/TRBV6-3	TRBJ2-7	TRBD2	TGTGCCAGCAGTTACTCGGATACGACCGGGACTATTATCGAGCAGTACTTC	CASSYSDTTGTIIEQYF
16	few	TRBV7-8	TRBJ2-1	.	TGTGCCAGCAGCCTTTTTGGAGCGGAGAGCTACAATGAGCAGTTCTTC	CASSLFGAESYNEQFF
13	.	TRBV10-3	TRBJ2-6	.	TGTGCCTCGACTTGGGAGGGGGCCAACGTCCTGACTTTC	CASTWEGANVLTF